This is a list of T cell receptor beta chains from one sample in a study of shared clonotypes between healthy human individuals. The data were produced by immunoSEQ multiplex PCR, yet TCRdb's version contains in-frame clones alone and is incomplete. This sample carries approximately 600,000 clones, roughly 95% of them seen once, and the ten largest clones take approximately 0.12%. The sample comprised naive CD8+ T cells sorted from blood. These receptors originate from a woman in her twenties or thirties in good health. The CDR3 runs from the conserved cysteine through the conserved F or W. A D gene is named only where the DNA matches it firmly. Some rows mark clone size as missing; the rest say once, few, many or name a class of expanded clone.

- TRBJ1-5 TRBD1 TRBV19 CASSMQGGEGNQPQHF TGTGCCAGTAGTATGCAAGGGGGCGAGGGCAATCAGCCCCAGCATTTT
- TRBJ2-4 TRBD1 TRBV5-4 CASSLSTGGLNIQYF TGTGCCAGCAGCTTGTCGACAGGGGGCTTGAACATTCAGTACTTC
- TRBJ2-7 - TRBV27 CASSLIAGWAYEQYF TGTGCCAGCAGTTTAATTGCGGGATGGGCCTACGAGCAGTACTTC
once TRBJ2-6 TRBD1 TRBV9 CASSVGTGGANVLTF TGTGCCAGCAGCGTAGGGACAGGTGGGGCCAACGTCCTGACTTTC
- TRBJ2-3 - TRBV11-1 CASSRGATSTDTQYF TGTGCCAGCAGCCGGGGCGCCACTAGCACAGATACGCAGTATTTT
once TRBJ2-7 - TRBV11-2 CASSFGAAYEQYF TGTGCCAGCAGCTTTGGGGCAGCCTACGAGCAGTACTTC
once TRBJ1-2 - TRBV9 CASSYTDGGYGYTF TGTGCCAGCAGTTACACGGACGGGGGATATGGCTACACCTTC
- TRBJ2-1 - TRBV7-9 CATRNDEQFF TGTGCCACCAGAAACGATGAGCAGTTCTTC
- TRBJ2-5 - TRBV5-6 CASHLVSQETQYF TGTGCCAGCCACCTCGTCAGCCAAGAGACCCAGTACTTC
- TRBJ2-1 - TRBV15 CATSRDLRRPYNEQFF TGTGCCACCAGCAGAGATCTGAGGAGGCCCTACAATGAGCAGTTCTTC
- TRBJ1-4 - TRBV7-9 CASSLSPGGEKLFF TGTGCCAGCAGCCTATCGCCCGGGGGTGAAAAACTGTTTTTT
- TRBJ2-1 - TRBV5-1 CASSHPPSFNEQFF TGCGCCAGCAGCCACCCCCCTAGCTTTAATGAGCAGTTCTTC
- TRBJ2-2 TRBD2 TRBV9 CASSLSGSGELFF TGTGCCAGCAGCCTTAGCGGGTCCGGGGAGCTGTTTTTT
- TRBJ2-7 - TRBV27 CASSLPRGEQYF TGTGCCAGCAGTCTCCCCCGGGGAGAGCAGTACTTC
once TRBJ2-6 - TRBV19 CASSGANVLTF TGTGCCTCGTCTGGGGCCAACGTCCTGACTTTC
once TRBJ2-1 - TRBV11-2 CASSSGVNPDYNEQFF TGTGCCAGCAGCTCCGGGGTTAATCCCGACTACAATGAGCAGTTCTTC
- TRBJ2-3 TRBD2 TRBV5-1 CASRGLAGTDTQYF TGCGCCAGCCGAGGGCTAGCGGGCACAGATACGCAGTATTTT
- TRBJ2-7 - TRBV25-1 CASSNSDEQYF TGTGCCAGCTCCAACTCCGACGAGCAGTACTTC
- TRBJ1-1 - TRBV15 CATSGDRWNTEAFF TGTGCCACCAGCGGAGACAGGTGGAACACTGAAGCTTTCTTT
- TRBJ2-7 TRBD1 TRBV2 CASRGQGAREQYF TGTGCCAGCAGAGGACAGGGGGCGCGAGAGCAGTACTTC
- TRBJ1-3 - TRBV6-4 CASSTQQGSGNTIYF TGTGCCAGCAGTACACAACAGGGCTCTGGAAACACCATATATTTT
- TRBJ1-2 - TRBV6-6 CASTRGWDYGYTF TGTGCCAGCACCCGAGGGTGGGACTATGGCTACACCTTC
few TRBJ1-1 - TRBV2 CASSEWPQAFF TGTGCCAGCAGTGAGTGGCCGCAAGCTTTCTTT
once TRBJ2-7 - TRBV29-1 CSVEDEVTYEQYF TGCAGCGTTGAAGATGAGGTAACCTACGAGCAGTACTTC
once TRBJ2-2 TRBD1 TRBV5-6 CASSLGTGTGTGELFF TGTGCCAGCAGCTTGGGGACAGGTACAGGTACCGGGGAGCTGTTTTTT
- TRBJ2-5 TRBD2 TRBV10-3 CATNSGSGETQYF TGTGCCACGAATAGCGGGAGCGGGGAGACCCAGTACTTC
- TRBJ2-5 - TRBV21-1 CASSKVCRGVAELAGEWETQYF TGTGCCAGCAGCAAAGTGTGCAGGGGTGTCGCGGAACTAGCGGGAGAATGGGAGACCCAGTACTTC
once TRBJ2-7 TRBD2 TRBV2 CASSEFGTSGYEQYF TGTGCCAGCAGTGAATTCGGGACTAGCGGCTACGAGCAGTACTTC
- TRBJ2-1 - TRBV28 CASSLGQGDWTNEQFF TGTGCCAGCAGTTTAGGGCAGGGGGACTGGACCAATGAGCAGTTCTTC